This T cell receptor beta chain is drawn from a study of CD8 T cells in Susac syndrome. Random hexamers were used to reverse transcribe the RNA input (0.5 to 1 ug). TCRdb re-derived calls from the immunoSEQ multiplex PCR reads in MiXCR, one entry per CDR3 protein. This table holds 180,000 or so distinct CDR3 sequences, about 94% found once. In germline, CDR1 is SGDLS, CDR2 YYNGEE. The CDR3 spans 13 residues. Between the trimmed V and J ends, which lost 3 bases and 5 bases, there was a span of 11 bases. The sequenced sample was CD4+ T cells from PBMCs. The clonotype was recovered from a human donor with multiple sclerosis. The chain carries TRBV9 and TRBJ1-1; D perhaps matches TRBD1 (6 bases). Here the CDR3 reads CASSAAQGTEAFF. CDR3 DNA sequence: TGTGCCAGCAGCGCAGCGCAGGGGACTGAAGCTTTCTTT.